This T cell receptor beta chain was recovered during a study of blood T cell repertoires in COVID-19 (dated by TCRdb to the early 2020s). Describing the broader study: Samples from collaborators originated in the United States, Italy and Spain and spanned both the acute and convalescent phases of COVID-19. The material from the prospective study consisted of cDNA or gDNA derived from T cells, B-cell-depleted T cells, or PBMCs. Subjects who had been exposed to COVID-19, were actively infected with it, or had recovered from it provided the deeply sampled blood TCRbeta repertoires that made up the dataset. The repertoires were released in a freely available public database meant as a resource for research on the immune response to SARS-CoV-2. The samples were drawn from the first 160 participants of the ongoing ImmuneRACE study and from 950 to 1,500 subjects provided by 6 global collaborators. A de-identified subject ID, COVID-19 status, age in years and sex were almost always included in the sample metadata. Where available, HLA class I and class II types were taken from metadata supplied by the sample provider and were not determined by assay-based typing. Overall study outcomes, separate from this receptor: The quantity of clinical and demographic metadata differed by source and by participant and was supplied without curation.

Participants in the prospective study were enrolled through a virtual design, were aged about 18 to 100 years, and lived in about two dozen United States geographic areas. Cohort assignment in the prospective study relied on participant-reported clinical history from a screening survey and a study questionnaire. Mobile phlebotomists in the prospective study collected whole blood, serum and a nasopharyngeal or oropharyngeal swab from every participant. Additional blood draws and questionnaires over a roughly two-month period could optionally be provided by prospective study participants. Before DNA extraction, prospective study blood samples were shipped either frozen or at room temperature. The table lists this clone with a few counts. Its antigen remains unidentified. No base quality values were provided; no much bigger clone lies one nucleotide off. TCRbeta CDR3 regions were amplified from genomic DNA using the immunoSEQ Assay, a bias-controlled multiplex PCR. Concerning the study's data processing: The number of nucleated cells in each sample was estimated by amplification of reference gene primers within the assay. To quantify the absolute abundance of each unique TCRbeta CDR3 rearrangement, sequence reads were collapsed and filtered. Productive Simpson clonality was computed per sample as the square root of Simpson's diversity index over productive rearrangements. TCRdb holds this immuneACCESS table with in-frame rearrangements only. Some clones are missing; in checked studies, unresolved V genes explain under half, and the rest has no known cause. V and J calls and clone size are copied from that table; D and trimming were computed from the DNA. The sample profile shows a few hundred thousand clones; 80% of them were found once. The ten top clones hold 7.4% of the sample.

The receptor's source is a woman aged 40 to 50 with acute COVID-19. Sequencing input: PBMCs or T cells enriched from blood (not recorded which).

CDR3 reads: CASSSRDRGRGEQYF. The bases are TGTGCCAGCAGCTCCAGAGACAGGGGGCGCGGCGAGCAGTACTTC. In this chain, TRBV11-2 is recombined with TRBJ2-7, with TRBD1 matching 10 junction bases. The CDR3 starts with the cysteine, ends with the phenylalanine, and has 15 residues. Of the read, only the CDR3 DNA is kept; its 45 bases are in frame from base 1. V lost 4 bases and J lost 6 bases, and the count of bases not matched to a germline gene is 9. As encoded in the germline V gene, CDR1 is SGHAT while CDR2 is FQNNGV.